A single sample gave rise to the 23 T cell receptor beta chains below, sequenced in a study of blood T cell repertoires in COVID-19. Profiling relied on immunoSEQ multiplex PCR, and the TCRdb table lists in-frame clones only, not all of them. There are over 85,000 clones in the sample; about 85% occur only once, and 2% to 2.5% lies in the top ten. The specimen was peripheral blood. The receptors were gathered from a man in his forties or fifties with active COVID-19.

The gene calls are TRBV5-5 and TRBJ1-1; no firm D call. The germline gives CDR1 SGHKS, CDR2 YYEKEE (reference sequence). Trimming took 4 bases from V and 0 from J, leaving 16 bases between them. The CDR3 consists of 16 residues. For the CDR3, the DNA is TGTGCCAGCAGCACGTCCCCGAGCAGGTTGAACACTGAAGCTTTCTTT. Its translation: CASSTSPSRLNTEAFF.

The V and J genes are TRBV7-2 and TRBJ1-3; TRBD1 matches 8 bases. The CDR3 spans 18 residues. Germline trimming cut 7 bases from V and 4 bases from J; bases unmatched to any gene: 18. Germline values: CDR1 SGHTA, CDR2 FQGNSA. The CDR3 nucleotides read TGTGCCAGCACCATCCGGTTCCCCCCGGACAGGGTGGGAAACACCATATATTTT. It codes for CASTIRFPPDRVGNTIYF.

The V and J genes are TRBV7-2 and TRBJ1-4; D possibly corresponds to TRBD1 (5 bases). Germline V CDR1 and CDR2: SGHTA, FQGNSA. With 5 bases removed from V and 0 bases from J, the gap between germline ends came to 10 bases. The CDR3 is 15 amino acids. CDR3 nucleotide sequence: TGTGCCAGCAGCCCTGACAGAACAACTAATGAAAAACTGTTTTTT. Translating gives CASSPDRTTNEKLFF.

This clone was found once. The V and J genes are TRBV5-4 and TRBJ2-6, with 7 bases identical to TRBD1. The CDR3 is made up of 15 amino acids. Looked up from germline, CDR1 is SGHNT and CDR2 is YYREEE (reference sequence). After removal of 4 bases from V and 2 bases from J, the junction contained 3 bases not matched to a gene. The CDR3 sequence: CASSPTGAGANVLTF. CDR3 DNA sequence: TGTGCCAGCAGCCCAACAGGGGCTGGGGCCAACGTCCTGACTTTC.

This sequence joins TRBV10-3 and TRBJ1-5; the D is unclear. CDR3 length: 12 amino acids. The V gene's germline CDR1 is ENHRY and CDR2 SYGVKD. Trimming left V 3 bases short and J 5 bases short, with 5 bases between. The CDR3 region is CAISDRDQPQHF. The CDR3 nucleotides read TGTGCCATCAGTGACCGGGATCAGCCCCAGCATTTT.

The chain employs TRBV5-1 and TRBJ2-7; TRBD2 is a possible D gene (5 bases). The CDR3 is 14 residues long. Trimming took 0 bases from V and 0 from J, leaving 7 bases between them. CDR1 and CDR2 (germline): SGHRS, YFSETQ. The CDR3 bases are TGCGCCAGCAGCTTGGCCGGGATCTCCTACGAGCAGTACTTC. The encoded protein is CASSLAGISYEQYF.

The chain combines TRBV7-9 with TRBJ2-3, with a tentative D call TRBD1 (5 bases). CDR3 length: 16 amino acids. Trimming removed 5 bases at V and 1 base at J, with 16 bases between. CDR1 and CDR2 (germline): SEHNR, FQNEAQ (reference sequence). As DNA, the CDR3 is TGTGCCAGCAGCGAACCCAGGGCCCGTGGCACAGATACGCAGTATTTT. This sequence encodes CASSEPRARGTDTQYF.

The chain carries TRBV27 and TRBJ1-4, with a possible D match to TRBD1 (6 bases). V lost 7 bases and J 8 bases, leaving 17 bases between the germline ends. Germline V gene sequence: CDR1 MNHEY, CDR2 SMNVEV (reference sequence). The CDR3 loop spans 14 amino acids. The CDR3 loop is CASTSGHRREKLFF. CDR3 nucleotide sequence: TGTGCCAGCACTTCGGGACATCGGAGAGAAAAACTGTTTTTT.

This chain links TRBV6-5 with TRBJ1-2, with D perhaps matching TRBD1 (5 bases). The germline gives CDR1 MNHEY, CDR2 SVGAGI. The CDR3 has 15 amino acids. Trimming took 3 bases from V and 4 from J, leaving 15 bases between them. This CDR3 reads CASSYFGGGAYGYTF. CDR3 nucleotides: TGTGCCAGCAGTTATTTCGGGGGAGGCGCCTATGGCTACACCTTC.

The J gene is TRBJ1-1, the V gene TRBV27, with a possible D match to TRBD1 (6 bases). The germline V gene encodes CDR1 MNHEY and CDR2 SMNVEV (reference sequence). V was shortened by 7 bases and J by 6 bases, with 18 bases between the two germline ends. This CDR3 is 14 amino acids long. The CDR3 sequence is CASTPSGTSSEAFF. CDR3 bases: TGTGCCAGCACCCCATCCGGGACATCGTCTGAAGCTTTCTTT.

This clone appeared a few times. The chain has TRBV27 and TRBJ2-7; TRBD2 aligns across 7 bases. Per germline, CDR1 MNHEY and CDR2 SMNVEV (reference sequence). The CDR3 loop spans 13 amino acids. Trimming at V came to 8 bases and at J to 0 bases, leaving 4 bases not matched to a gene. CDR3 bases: TGTGCCAGCGGCGGGGGAAACTCCTACGAGCAGTACTTC. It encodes CASGGGNSYEQYF.

The CDR3 is CASGTTSGGGNTQYF. DNA of the CDR3: TGTGCCAGCGGGACGACTAGCGGGGGGGGAAATACGCAGTATTTT. The rearrangement joins TRBV28 to TRBJ2-3; TRBD2 aligns across 14 bases. The J segment lost 7 bases and the V segment lost 8 bases, leaving 8 bases of the junction unmatched. The CDR3 is 15 amino acids. CDR1 and CDR2 from the germline V gene are MDHEN and SYDVKM.

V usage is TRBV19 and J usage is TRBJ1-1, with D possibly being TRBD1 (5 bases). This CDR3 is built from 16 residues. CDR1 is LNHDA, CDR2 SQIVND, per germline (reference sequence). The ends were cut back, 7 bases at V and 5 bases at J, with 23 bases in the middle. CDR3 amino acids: CASIPGRGQSWTEAFF. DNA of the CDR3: TGTGCCAGTATCCCGGGGAGGGGCCAATCCTGGACTGAAGCTTTCTTT.

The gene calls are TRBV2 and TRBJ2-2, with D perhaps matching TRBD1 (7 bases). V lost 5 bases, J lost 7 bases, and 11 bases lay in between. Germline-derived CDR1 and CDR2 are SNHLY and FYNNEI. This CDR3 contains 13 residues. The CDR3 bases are TGTGCCAGCAGTCAGGGGGAGGACGGGGAGCTGTTTTTT. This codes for CASSQGEDGELFF.

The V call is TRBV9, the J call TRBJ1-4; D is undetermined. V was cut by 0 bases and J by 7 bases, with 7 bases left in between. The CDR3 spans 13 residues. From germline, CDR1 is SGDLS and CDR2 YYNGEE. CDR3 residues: CASSVGAVEKLFF. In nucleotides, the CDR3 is TGTGCCAGCAGCGTAGGGGCAGTTGAAAAACTGTTTTTT.

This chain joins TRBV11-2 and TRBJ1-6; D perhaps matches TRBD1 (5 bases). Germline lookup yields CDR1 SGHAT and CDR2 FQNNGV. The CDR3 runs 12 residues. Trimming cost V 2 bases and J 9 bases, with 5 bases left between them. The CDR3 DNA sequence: TGTGCCAGCAGCTTAAGGGGTTCACCCCTCCACTTT. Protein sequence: CASSLRGSPLHF.

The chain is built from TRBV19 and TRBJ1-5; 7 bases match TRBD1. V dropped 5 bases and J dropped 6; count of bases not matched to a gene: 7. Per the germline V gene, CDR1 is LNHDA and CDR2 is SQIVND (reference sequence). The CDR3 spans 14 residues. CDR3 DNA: TGTGCCAGTAGTGTGACAGGGCGGGCTCAGCCCCAGCATTTT. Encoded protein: CASSVTGRAQPQHF.

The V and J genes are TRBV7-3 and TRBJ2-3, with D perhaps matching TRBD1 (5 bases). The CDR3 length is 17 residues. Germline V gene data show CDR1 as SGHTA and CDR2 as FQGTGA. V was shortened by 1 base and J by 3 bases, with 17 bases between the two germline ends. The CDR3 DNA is TGTGCCAGCAGCTTAAGTGGCATGAGACAGCTAACAGATACGCAGTATTTT. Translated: CASSLSGMRQLTDTQYF.

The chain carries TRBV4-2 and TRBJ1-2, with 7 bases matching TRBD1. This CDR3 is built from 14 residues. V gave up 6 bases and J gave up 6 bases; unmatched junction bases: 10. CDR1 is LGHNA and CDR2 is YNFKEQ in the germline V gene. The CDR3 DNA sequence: TGTGCCAGCAGTTCGACAGGGTCAAGGGATGGCTACACCTTC. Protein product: CASSSTGSRDGYTF.

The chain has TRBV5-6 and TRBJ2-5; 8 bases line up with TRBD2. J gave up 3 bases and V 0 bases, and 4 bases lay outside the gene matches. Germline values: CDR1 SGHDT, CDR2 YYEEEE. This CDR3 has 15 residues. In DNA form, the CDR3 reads TGTGCCAGCAGCTTGGTACTAGCGGATAAAGAGACCCAGTACTTC. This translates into CASSLVLADKETQYF. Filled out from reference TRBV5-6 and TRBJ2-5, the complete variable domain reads DAGVTQSPTHLIKTRGQQVTLRCSPKSGHDTVSWYQQALGQGPQFIFQYYEEEERQRGNFPDRFSGHQFPNYSSELNVNALLLGDSALYLCASSLVLADKETQYFGPGTRLLVL.

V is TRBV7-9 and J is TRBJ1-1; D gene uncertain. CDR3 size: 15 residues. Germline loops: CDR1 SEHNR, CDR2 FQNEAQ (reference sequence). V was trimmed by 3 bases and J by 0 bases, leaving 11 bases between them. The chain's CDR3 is CASSFPTNMNTEAFF. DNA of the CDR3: TGTGCCAGCAGCTTCCCCACGAACATGAACACTGAAGCTTTCTTT. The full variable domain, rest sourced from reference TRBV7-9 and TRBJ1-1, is DTGVSQNPRHKITKRGQNVTFRCDPISEHNRLYWYRQTLGQGPEFLTYFQNEAQLEKSRLLSDRFSAERPKGSFSTLEIQRTEQGDSAMYLCASSFPTNMNTEAFFGQGTRLTVV.

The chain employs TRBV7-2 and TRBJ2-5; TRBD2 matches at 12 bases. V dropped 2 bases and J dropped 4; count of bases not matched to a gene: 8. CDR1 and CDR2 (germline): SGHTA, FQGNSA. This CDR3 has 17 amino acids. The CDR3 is CASSLIASGGARETQYF. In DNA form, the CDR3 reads TGTGCCAGCAGCTTAATCGCTAGCGGGGGGGCTAGAGAGACCCAGTACTTC.

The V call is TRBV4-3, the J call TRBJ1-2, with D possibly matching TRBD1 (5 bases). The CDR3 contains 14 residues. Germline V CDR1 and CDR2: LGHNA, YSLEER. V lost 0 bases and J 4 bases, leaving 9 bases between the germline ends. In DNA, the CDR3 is TGCGCCAGCAGCCAAGATACGGGGGTCTATGGCTACACCTTC. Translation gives CASSQDTGVYGYTF.